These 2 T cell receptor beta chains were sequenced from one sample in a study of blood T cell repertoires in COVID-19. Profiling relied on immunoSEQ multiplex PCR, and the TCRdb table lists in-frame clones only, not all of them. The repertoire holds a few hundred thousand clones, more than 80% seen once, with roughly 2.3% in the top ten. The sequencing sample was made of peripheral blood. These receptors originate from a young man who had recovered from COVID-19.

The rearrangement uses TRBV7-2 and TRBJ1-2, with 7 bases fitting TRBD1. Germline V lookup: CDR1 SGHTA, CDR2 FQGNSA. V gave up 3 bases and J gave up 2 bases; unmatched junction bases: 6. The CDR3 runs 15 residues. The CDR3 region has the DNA TGTGCCAGCAGCTTGAGTGGCAGGGGGAACTATGGCTACACCTTC. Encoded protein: CASSLSGRGNYGYTF. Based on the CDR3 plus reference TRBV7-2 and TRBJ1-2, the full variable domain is GAGVSQSPSNKVTEKGKDVELRCDPISGHTALYWYRQSLGQGLEFLIYFQGNSAPDKSGLPSDRFSAERTGGSVSTLTIQRTQQEDSAVYLCASSLSGRGNYGYTFGSGTRLTVV.

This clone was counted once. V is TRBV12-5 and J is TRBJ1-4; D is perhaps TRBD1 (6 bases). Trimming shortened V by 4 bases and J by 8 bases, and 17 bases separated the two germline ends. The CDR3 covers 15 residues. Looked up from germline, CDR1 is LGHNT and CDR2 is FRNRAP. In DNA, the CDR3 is TGTGCTAGTGGTTGGGGTGGGGGCCGCGAGGAAAAACTGTTTTTT. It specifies CASGWGGGREEKLFF.